This TCR beta chain came from a study of T cells in Graves' hyperthyroidism and ophthalmopathy. Overall study results and limits: Separating ophthalmopathy from stable hyperthyroidism was achieved by a 13 V-J model.

CDR1 SGHRS and CDR2 YFSETQ come from the germline V gene. Germline trimming cut 4 bases from V and 2 bases from J; bases unmatched to any gene: 6. The length of the CDR3 is 17 residues. Amplification of TCR beta CDR3 regions used RNA as the template. Using the HTBI primer set, a first-round RT-PCR was run on the TCR CDR3. TCRdb analysed the multiplex PCR reads with MiXCR anew, one entry per CDR3 protein. The sample has 500,000 to 600,000 distinct CDR3 sequences, approximately 15% seen once. Uncontrolled infection, other autoimmune disease, pregnancy or lactation excluded patients. This clonotype was counted only a few times. Antigen: not known.

The material sequenced was blood. This chain joins TRBV5-1 and TRBJ2-2, with 12 nucleotides matching TRBD2. The clonotype comes from a woman under 30 with Graves' hyperthyroidism. The DNA for the CDR3 is TGCGCCAGCAGCGGGTGGACTAGCGGGGATAACACCGGGGAGCTGTTTTTT. Translation: CASSGWTSGDNTGELFF.